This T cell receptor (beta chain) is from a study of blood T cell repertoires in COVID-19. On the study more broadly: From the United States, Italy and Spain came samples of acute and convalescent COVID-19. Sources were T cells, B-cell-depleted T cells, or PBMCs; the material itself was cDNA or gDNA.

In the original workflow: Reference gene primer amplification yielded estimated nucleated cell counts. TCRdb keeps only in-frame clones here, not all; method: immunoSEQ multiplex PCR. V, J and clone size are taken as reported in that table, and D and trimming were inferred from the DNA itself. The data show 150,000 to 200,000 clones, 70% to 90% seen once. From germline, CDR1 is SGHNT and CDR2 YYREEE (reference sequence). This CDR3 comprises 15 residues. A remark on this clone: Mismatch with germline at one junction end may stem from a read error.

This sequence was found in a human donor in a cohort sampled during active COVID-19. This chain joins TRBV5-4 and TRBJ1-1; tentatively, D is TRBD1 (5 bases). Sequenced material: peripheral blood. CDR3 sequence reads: CASRLGDSGGTEAFF. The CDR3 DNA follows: TGTGCGAGCAGGCTCGGGGACTCGGGAGGCACTGAAGCTTTCTTT.